This is a list of T cell receptor beta chains from one sample in a study of CD8 T cells in Susac syndrome. In TCRdb, the immunoSEQ multiplex PCR reads were re-called with MiXCR into one record per CDR3 protein. Among about 180,000 distinct CDR3 sequences, 90% to 97% were seen once, and the ten largest hold more than 0.09%. The sample consisted of CD4+ T cells from PBMCs. The receptors come from a human donor with multiple sclerosis. Both conserved end residues are part of each CDR3.

CASSAQEGLETQYF | TRBJ2-5 | TRBV25-1
CAWSARDSFRTF | TRBJ1-2 | TRBV30
CASSPGQGDSPLHF | TRBJ1-6 | TRBV27
CAWSVGGGVQPQHF | TRBJ1-5 | TRBV30
CSGGHPIGEQYF | TRBJ2-7 | TRBV29-1
CSGINRVNTEAFF | TRBJ1-1 | TRBV29-1
CSASTGNSPLHF | TRBJ1-6 | TRBV20-1
CASSVGTEAFF | TRBJ1-1 | TRBV3-1
CASSVAPGTEAFF | TRBJ1-1 | TRBV2
CASSYSGDRYEQYF | TRBJ2-7 | TRBV6-5
CASRETIGTQYF | TRBJ2-3 | TRBV6-2/TRBV6-3
CASSQEEETQYF | TRBJ2-5 | TRBV3-1
CASTADRARENQPQHF | TRBJ1-5 | TRBV12-3/TRBV12-4
CARTTGFKAADTQYF | TRBJ2-3 | TRBV30
CASSYSPGGYPNTGELFF | TRBJ2-2 | TRBV6-5
CASSAPGQVNTGELFF | TRBJ2-2 | TRBV5-4
CASSWIARAQETQYF | TRBJ2-5 | TRBV12-3/TRBV12-4